Listed here are 20 T cell receptor beta chains from one sample, sequenced in a study of OX40 agonist ivuxolimab in advanced cancers. This table comes from immunoSEQ multiplex PCR, and its TCRdb copy is limited to in-frame clones, with some not included. The sample yields some 150,000 clones, about nine tenths seen once. The material sequenced was CD4+ or CD8+ T cells sorted from blood, taken in a trial of the OX40 agonist ivuxolimab. These receptor sequences come from an adult with an advanced solid tumor such as melanoma, head and neck, liver or kidney cancer.

The chain carries TRBV28 and TRBJ2-1, with 13 bases fitting TRBD2. V lost 5 bases and J lost 9; bases outside the gene matches: 10. The V gene's germline CDR1 is MDHEN and CDR2 SYDVKM. This CDR3 contains 16 residues. The CDR3 region is CASSHLITSGRGEQFF. CDR3 coding DNA: TGTGCCAGCAGTCACCTCATTACTAGCGGGAGGGGTGAGCAGTTCTTC.

The chain employs TRBV7-2 and TRBJ2-1; D is ambiguous. V lost 0 bases and J 6 bases, leaving 6 bases between the germline ends. This CDR3 contains 13 residues. The germline V gene encodes CDR1 SGHTA and CDR2 FQGNSA. This CDR3 is CASSLAEVNEQFF. Here the CDR3 DNA reads TGTGCCAGCAGCTTAGCAGAAGTCAATGAGCAGTTCTTC.

The genes are TRBV6-4 and TRBJ2-1; TRBD1 matches 12 bases. The CDR3 length is 13 residues. Per germline, CDR1 MRHNA and CDR2 SNTAGT. Germline trimming cut 8 bases from V and 7 bases from J; bases unmatched to any gene: 3. CDR3 coding DNA: TGTGCCAGCTCGGGACAGGGGGCAAATGAGCAGTTCTTC. This sequence encodes CASSGQGANEQFF.

The CDR3: CASSAQGQGFNTEAFF. In nucleotides, the CDR3 is TGTGCCAGCAGCGCCCAAGGACAGGGGTTCAACACTGAAGCTTTCTTT. V is TRBV9 and J is TRBJ1-1; 9 positions match TRBD1. The CDR3 is 16 amino acids. With V trimmed by 3 bases and J by 2 bases, 8 bases remained unmatched. Germline assignment: CDR1 SGDLS and CDR2 YYNGEE. Variable domain in full (rest from reference TRBV9 and TRBJ1-1): DSGVTQTPKHLITATGQRVTLRCSPRSGDLSVYWYQQSLDQGLQFLIQYYNGEERAKGNILERFSAQQFPDLHSELNLSSLELGDSALYFCASSAQGQGFNTEAFFGQGTRLTVV.

V usage is TRBV7-2 and J usage is TRBJ2-2; no reliable D call. The V end was cut by 3 bases, the J end by 0 bases, with 8 bases between. The CDR3 loop spans 15 amino acids. CDR1 and CDR2 from the germline V gene are SGHTA and FQGNSA. The CDR3 here is CASSFRGSNTGELFF. CDR3 DNA sequence: TGTGCCAGCAGCTTCCGTGGGTCGAACACCGGGGAGCTGTTTTTT.

The rearrangement links TRBV27 to TRBJ1-1; possible D gene TRBD1, 5 bases. Trimming removed 3 bases at V and 3 bases at J, with 11 bases between. CDR3 length equals 14 residues. Germline values: CDR1 MNHEY, CDR2 SMNVEV (reference sequence). The CDR3 protein is CASSFRGVHTEAFF. The CDR3 nucleotides read TGTGCCAGCAGTTTTCGGGGGGTTCACACTGAAGCTTTCTTT.

CDR3 sequence: CASSMAGESYGYTF. CDR3 in DNA: TGTGCCAGTAGTATGGCGGGGGAGAGCTATGGCTACACCTTC. The chain recombines TRBV19 with TRBJ1-2, with D possibly matching TRBD1 (5 bases). V shed 3 bases and J shed 4 bases, with 12 bases lying between them. Germline V gives CDR1 LNHDA, CDR2 SQIVND (reference sequence). CDR3 length equals 14 residues. Filled out from reference TRBV19 and TRBJ1-2, the complete variable domain reads DGGITQSPKYLFRKEGQNVTLSCEQNLNHDAMYWYRQDPGQGLRLIYYSQIVNDFQKGDIAEGYSVSREKKESFPLTVTSAQKNPTAFYLCASSMAGESYGYTFGSGTRLTVV.

This clone was detected once. This chain connects TRBV7-2 to TRBJ2-4; 10 bases fit TRBD1. CDR1 SGHTA and CDR2 FQGNSA come from the germline V gene. Losses at the gene ends were 1 base for V and 1 base for J; bases not matched to a gene: 4. This CDR3 is 17 amino acids long. The CDR3 bases are TGTGCCAGCAGCTTAGTGGGGGGACAGGGGGCCAAAAACATTCAGTACTTC. Encoded protein: CASSLVGGQGAKNIQYF.

CDR3 region: CASSERTGSFSGSYEQYF. CDR3 bases: TGTGCCAGCTCAGAAAGGACAGGGAGCTTTAGCGGGAGCTACGAGCAGTACTTC. The chain links TRBV18 to TRBJ2-7, with D perhaps matching TRBD2 (9 bases). V gave up 5 bases and J gave up 3 bases, with 26 bases separating them. Germline CDR1 KGHSH, CDR2 LQKENI. There are 18 residues in the CDR3.

The gene calls are TRBV7-2 and TRBJ1-5; possibly TRBD1 for D (5 bases). Germline V gene data show CDR1 as SGHTA and CDR2 as FQGNSA. This CDR3 is built from 14 residues. V lost 3 bases, J lost 1 base, and 7 bases lay in between. The CDR3 DNA follows: TGTGCCAGCAGCTTGGGGGACAGCAATCAGCCCCAGCATTTT. Amino acid sequence: CASSLGDSNQPQHF.

V gene TRBV25-1 combines with J gene TRBJ2-5; TRBD2 matches 7 bases. CDR1 and CDR2 (germline): MGHDK, SYGVNS. V dropped 8 bases and J dropped 5; count of bases not matched to a gene: 11. The length of the CDR3 is 14 residues. This CDR3 reads CASAWFGGYETQYF. In nucleotides, the CDR3 is TGTGCCAGCGCCTGGTTCGGGGGGTATGAGACCCAGTACTTC.

This clone was seen just once. This chain joins TRBV12-5 and TRBJ2-2; TRBD2 matches 14 bases. CDR1 is LGHNT and CDR2 is FRNRAP in the germline V gene. The ends lost 6 bases at V and 1 base at J; junction bases unmatched: 10. CDR3 length equals 19 residues. The CDR3 region is CASGYLPGLAGENTGELFF. DNA of the CDR3: TGTGCTAGTGGCTATCTCCCGGGACTAGCGGGAGAGAACACCGGGGAGCTGTTTTTT.

This chain uses TRBV6-5 with TRBJ1-1, with D possibly TRBD1 on 6 matching bases. Trimming cost V 1 base and J 3 bases, with 12 bases left between them. Per the germline V gene, CDR1 is MNHEY and CDR2 is SVGAGI. This CDR3 comprises 15 residues. For the CDR3, the DNA is TGTGCCAGCAGTTACTACGGACAGCAGTACACTGAAGCTTTCTTT. Protein product: CASSYYGQQYTEAFF.

V usage is TRBV7-9 and J usage is TRBJ1-6, with D possibly matching TRBD1 (6 bases). The germline gives CDR1 SEHNR, CDR2 FQNEAQ (reference sequence). This CDR3 contains 18 residues. Trimming cost V 1 base and J 0 bases, with 13 bases left between them. The CDR3 spells CASSLETGRSSYNSPLHF. CDR3 bases: TGTGCCAGCAGCTTAGAAACAGGGCGGAGCTCCTATAATTCACCCCTCCACTTT.

This clone has just one count. The chain links TRBV5-1 to TRBJ1-5, with 7 bases that match TRBD1. V trimming: 4 bases; J trimming: 5 bases; junction bases outside the gene matches: 9. The germline gives CDR1 SGHRS, CDR2 YFSETQ. This CDR3 comprises 15 residues. CDR3 DNA sequence: TGCGCCAGCAGCCCGGAACAGGGGACAGATCAGCCCCAGCATTTT. It specifies CASSPEQGTDQPQHF.

The rearrangement links TRBV23-1 to TRBJ2-2; 10 bases map to TRBD1. TRBV23-1 is noted as an ORF with a role that remains uncertain. The junction had 5 bases not matched to a gene; V was cut back by 2 bases and J by 5 bases. The CDR3 length is 16 residues. This chain's CDR3 is CASSQTGTGETGELFF. DNA for the CDR3: TGCGCCAGCAGTCAAACCGGGACAGGGGAGACCGGGGAGCTGTTTTTT.

The genes are TRBV19 and TRBJ2-2, with TRBD2 identical over 8 bases. V shed 3 bases and J 5 bases; nucleotides not matched to a gene: 8. This CDR3 comprises 16 residues. The germline gives CDR1 LNHDA, CDR2 SQIVND (reference sequence). CDR3 sequence (DNA): TGTGCCAGTAGTATTTCACAGCGGGAGATTACCGGGGAGCTGTTTTTT. This translates into CASSISQREITGELFF.

V gene TRBV6-5 combines with J gene TRBJ1-3, with D unresolved. V lost 6 bases and J 4 bases, leaving 7 bases between the germline ends. The CDR3 is made up of 12 amino acids. Germline lookup yields CDR1 MNHEY and CDR2 SVGAGI. The CDR3 DNA is TGTGCCAGCAGAGACCACGGAAACACCATATATTTT. The encoded protein is CASRDHGNTIYF.

The CDR3 sequence: CASSRRDSSIGELFF. CDR3 sequence (DNA): TGTGCCAGCAGCCGCCGGGACTCAAGCATCGGGGAGCTGTTTTTT. V and J are TRBV5-4 and TRBJ2-2; D is perhaps TRBD2 (6 bases). The V gene's germline CDR1 is SGHNT and CDR2 YYREEE (reference sequence). Trimming cost V 4 bases and J 7 bases, with 17 bases left between them. The length of the CDR3 is 15 residues.

This chain uses TRBV6-5 with TRBJ2-3, with 7 nucleotides matching TRBD2. Germline lookup yields CDR1 MNHEY and CDR2 SVGAGI. The J segment lost 3 bases and the V segment lost 6 bases, leaving 9 bases of the junction unmatched. This CDR3 comprises 15 residues. CDR3 in amino acids: CASRNGGWGTDTQYF. The CDR3 nucleotides read TGTGCCAGCAGGAACGGGGGGTGGGGTACAGATACGCAGTATTTT.